The sample holds a few counts of the clone carrying this T cell receptor beta chain. The data were taken from a study of human T cells and chemical hapten exposure. TCRdb processed the RACE reads anew with MiXCR; each CDR3 protein has one entry. The table lists 370,000 or so distinct CDR3 sequences, roughly 5% of them singletons, with 2% to 2.5% in the top ten. This CDR3 is built from 13 residues. The V and J ends lost 6 bases and 3 bases respectively, with 14 bases between them. Germline CDR1 DFQATT, CDR2 SNEGSKA (reference sequence). Time point of the sample: patch test 1, 2 weeks after DPC sensitization. This sample's treatment: therapeutic diphenylcyclopropenone sensitization with weekly scalp DPC.

The sample was whole blood, taken in connection with sensitization to the hapten diphenylcyclopropenone (DPC). This TCR was recovered from a woman in her 50s with alopecia areata. Some clones in this sample may be carry-over from other donors' samples. This sequence joins TRBV20-1 and TRBJ1-1, with a possible D match to TRBD1 (5 bases). Here the CDR3 reads CSASWGEYTEAFF. CDR3 nucleotide sequence: TGCAGTGCATCTTGGGGGGAATACACTGAAGCTTTCTTT.